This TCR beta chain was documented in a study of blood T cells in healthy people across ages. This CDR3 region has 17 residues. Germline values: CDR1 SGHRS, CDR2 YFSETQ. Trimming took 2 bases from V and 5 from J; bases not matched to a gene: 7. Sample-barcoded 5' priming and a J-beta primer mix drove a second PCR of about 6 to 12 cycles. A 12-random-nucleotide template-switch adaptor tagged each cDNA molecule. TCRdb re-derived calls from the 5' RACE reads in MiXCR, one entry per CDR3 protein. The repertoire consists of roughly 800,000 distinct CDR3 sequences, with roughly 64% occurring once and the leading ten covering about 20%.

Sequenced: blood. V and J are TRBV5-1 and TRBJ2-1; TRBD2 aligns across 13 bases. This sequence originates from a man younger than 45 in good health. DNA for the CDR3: TGCGCCAGCAGCTTACTCCTCGGGACTAGCGGGGACAATGAGCAGTTCTTC. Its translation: CASSLLLGTSGDNEQFF.